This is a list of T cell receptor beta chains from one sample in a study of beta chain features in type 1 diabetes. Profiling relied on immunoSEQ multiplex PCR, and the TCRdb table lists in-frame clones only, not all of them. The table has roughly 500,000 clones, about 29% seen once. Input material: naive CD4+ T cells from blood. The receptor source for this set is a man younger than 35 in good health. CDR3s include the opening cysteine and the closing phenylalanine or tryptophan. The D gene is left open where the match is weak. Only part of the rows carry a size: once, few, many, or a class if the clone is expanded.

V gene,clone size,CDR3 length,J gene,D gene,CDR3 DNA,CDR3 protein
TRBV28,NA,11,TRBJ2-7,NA,TGTGCCAGCCGCGCGGGGTACGAGCAGTACTTC,CASRAGYEQYF
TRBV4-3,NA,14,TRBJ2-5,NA,TGCGCCAGCAGCCAAGATCCCAAGTACGGGACCCAGTACTTC,CASSQDPKYGTQYF
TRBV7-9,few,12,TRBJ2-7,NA,TGTGCCAGCAGCGCCACAGGTAACGAGCAGTACTTC,CASSATGNEQYF
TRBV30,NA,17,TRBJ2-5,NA,TGTGCCTGGAGTTCTTCACCAGGGTTCTCGTACCAAGAGACCCAGTACTTC,CAWSSSPGFSYQETQYF
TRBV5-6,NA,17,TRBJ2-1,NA,TGTGCCAGCAGCGGTGGATTGGGACACGATATACACAATGAGCAGTTCTTC,CASSGGLGHDIHNEQFF
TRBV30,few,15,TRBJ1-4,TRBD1,TGTGCCTGGAGTGTAGGGACAGGCCATTCGGAAAAACTGTTTTTT,CAWSVGTGHSEKLFF
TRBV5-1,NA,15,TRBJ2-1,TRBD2,TGCGCCAGCAGCCCGGGCAGCGGGAGCTACAATGAGCAGTTCTTC,CASSPGSGSYNEQFF
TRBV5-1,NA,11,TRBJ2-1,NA,TGCGCCAGCAAGGACTACAATGAGCAGTTCTTC,CASKDYNEQFF
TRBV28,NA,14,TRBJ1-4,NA,TGTGCCAGCAGGAGGGAGTACGGCAATGAAAAACTGTTTTTT,CASRREYGNEKLFF
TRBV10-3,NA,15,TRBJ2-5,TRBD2,TGTGCCATCACCCCAGGACTAGCCGCCAAAGAGACCCAGTACTTC,CAITPGLAAKETQYF
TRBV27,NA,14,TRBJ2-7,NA,TGTGCCAGCAGTTTACAATCGGGTACCTACGAGCAGTACTTC,CASSLQSGTYEQYF
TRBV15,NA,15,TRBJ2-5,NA,TGTGCCACCAGCAGAGATCTGGCCCACGGGGAGACCCAGTACTTC,CATSRDLAHGETQYF
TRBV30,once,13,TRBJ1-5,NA,TGTGCCTGGAGGGGGGAACAGGACCAGCCCCAGCATTTT,CAWRGEQDQPQHF
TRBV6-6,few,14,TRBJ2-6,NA,TGTGCCAGCAGTGACCGCTCTGGGGCCAACGTCCTGACTTTC,CASSDRSGANVLTF
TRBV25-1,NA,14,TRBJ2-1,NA,TGTGCCAGCAGTGAATTCCGGGAGAGCAATGAGCAGTTCTTC,CASSEFRESNEQFF
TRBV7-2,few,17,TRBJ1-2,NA,TGTGCCAGCAGCTTAGTACCGAATCCAACAGCTAACTATGGCTACACCTTC,CASSLVPNPTANYGYTF
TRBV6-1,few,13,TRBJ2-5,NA,TGTGCCAGCGTAACACCAGACCAAGAGACCCAGTACTTC,CASVTPDQETQYF
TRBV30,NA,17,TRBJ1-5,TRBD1,TGTGCCTGGAGTCCCGACAGGGGTGGATTTAGCAATCAGCCCCAGCATTTT,CAWSPDRGGFSNQPQHF
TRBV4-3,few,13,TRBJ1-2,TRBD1,TGCGCCAGCAGCCGTGGACAGGGAGGAGGCTACACCTTC,CASSRGQGGGYTF
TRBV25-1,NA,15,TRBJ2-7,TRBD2,TGTGCCAGCAGTGAATGGGGAGGGAGCTCCTACGAGCAGTACTTC,CASSEWGGSSYEQYF
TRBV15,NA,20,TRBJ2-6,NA,TGTGCCACCAGCAGAGATTCGGCAGACAATATCCAATCTGGGGCCAACGTCCTGACTTTC,CATSRDSADNIQSGANVLTF
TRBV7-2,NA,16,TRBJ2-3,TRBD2,TGTGCCAGCAGCGTCCGACTAGCGGGAGTAACGGATACGCAGTATTTT,CASSVRLAGVTDTQYF
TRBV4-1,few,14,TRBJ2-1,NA,TGCGCCAGCAGCCAAGTGTACAGCTACAATGAGCAGTTCTTC,CASSQVYSYNEQFF
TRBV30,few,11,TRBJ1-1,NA,TGTGCCTGGAGGTACGGGGGGTCAGCTTTCTTT,CAWRYGGSAFF
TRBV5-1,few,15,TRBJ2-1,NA,TGCGCCAGCAGCTTGGGCCCAGGGCCTTACAATGAGCAGTTCTTC,CASSLGPGPYNEQFF
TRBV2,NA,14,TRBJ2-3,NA,TGTGCCAGCAGTGAGGTTACAATAACAGATACGCAGTATTTT,CASSEVTITDTQYF
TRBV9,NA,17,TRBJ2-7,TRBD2,TGTGCCAGCAGCCCCAGGTCCATTGCGGGAGGGCCCTACGAGCAGTACTTC,CASSPRSIAGGPYEQYF
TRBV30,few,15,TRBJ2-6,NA,TGTGCCTGGAGGCCCTTTGTCTCTGGGGCCAACGTCCTGACTTTC,CAWRPFVSGANVLTF
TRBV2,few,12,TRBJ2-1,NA,TGTGCCAGCAGTGATAACGGTAGGGGACCGTTCTTC,CASSDNGRGPFF
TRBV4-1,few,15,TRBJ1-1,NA,TGCGCCAGCAGCCGGAGGGTCACAGACCCCACTGAAGCTTTCTTT,CASSRRVTDPTEAFF
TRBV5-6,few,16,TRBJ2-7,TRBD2,TGTGCCAGCAGCCGCTGGGGAGGGCTTCTCTCCTACGAGCAGTACTTC,CASSRWGGLLSYEQYF